One T cell receptor (beta chain) is described in this entry. Its cognate antigen is unknown. This entry comes from a study of tumor-infiltrating lymphocytes in primary liver carcinoma. Whole-study context: Those sampled were patients whose primary liver carcinoma was treated by surgical resection. Sample yields of productive TCRbeta reads, ranging from roughly 3.65 to 7.5 million, were similar across tissue types. Findings and caveats of the study: Lower overlap was observed for tumor-adjacent and tumor-blood pairs relative to tumor region pairs.

RNA isolated from unsorted whole blood supplied the blood RNA, with germline DNA also extracted. None of the patients had received treatment, and all had chronic HBV infection. TCR beta cDNA was made from around 460 ng total RNA with a constant-region primer. Modified slightly, ARM-PCR produced TCR beta libraries over three nested multiplex PCR rounds. PCR rounds one and two used TRBV1-TRBV30 forward primers with a C-beta reverse primer for around 11 cycles each. Via MiXCR, TCRdb re-called the multiplex PCR reads, giving one row per CDR3 protein. The sample has fewer than 400,000 distinct CDR3 sequences, less than 75% seen once. J was trimmed by 10 bases and V by 5 bases; bases with no gene match: 11. CDR1 is SGHVS, CDR2 FQNEAQ, per germline. The CDR3 totals 14 residues.

Sequencing used peripheral blood. The genes are TRBV7-8 and TRBJ2-5; 9 bases line up with TRBD2. The TCR originated in a man aged 40-49 years with primary liver carcinoma and hepatitis B virus infection. The CDR3 spells CASSPVGVAGVQYF. CDR3 nucleotide sequence: TGTGCCAGCAGCCCCGTGGGAGTAGCGGGAGTCCAGTACTTC.